One T cell receptor (beta chain) is described in this entry. The antigen is unknown. Using a J-beta primer mix together with a sample-barcoded 5' primer, a second PCR was run for roughly 6 to 12 cycles. In TCRdb, the 5' RACE reads were re-called with MiXCR into one record per CDR3 protein. Of around 850,000 distinct CDR3 sequences in the sample, under 40% were seen once. The record originates from a study of blood T cells in healthy people across ages. Study-wide results and caveats: Reliance upon unsorted PBMCs precluded definitive naive versus antigen-experienced comparison. Possibly confounding the expanded clonotype changes was the fact that donor CMV status was unknown. The diversity estimates, figures obtained from one million T cells, were considered underestimates.

This clonotype was obtained from a young man in good health. Sequencing was done on a sample of blood.

The CDR3 sequence is CASSIQGNSPLHF. CDR3 sequence (DNA): TGTGCCAGCAGCATACAGGGTAATTCACCCCTCCACTTT. V is TRBV7-2 and J is TRBJ1-6; D is perhaps TRBD1 (6 bases). With 5 bases removed from V and 6 bases from J, the gap between germline ends came to 8 bases. The CDR3 consists of 13 residues. Germline loops: CDR1 SGHTA, CDR2 FQGNSA.